The 3 T cell receptor beta chains presented below share a single source sample, sequenced in a study of T cell responses to AZD1222 COVID-19 vaccine. The method was immunoSEQ multiplex PCR; TCRdb's version includes in-frame clones alone and lacks a portion of them. The sample shows 150,000 to 200,000 clones, 88% of them seen only once. Sequences were derived from peripheral blood, sampled 28 days after the second AZD1222 dose. The receptor source for this set is an adult who received the AZD1222 COVID-19 vaccine.

The rearrangement uses TRBV19 and TRBJ2-5, with unresolved D. The CDR3 has 13 amino acids. Trimming left V 5 bases short and J 4 bases short, with 11 bases between. CDR1 and CDR2 (germline): LNHDA, SQIVND (reference sequence). The CDR3 DNA reads as TGTGCCAGTAGTGTTGAGGAAGGAGAGACCCAGTACTTC. This codes for CASSVEEGETQYF. The whole variable domain, filled in from reference TRBV19 and TRBJ2-5, reads DGGITQSPKYLFRKEGQNVTLSCEQNLNHDAMYWYRQDPGQGLRLIYYSQIVNDFQKGDIAEGYSVSREKKESFPLTVTSAQKNPTAFYLCASSVEEGETQYFGPGTRLLVL.

This clone was counted between two and nine times. The chain links TRBV5-6 to TRBJ1-2, with 8 bases fitting TRBD1. The CDR3 totals 14 residues. The germline V gene has CDR1 SGHDT and CDR2 YYEEEE. V gave up 6 bases and J gave up 3 bases; unmatched junction bases: 7. In DNA, the CDR3 is TGTGCCAGCAAGACGACAGGGGCAGACTATGGCTACACCTTC. Amino acids: CASKTTGADYGYTF.

Only a few counts were recorded for this clone. The V call is TRBV5-1, the J call TRBJ2-2; D perhaps matches TRBD2 (5 bases). The germline CDR1 and CDR2 sequences are SGHRS and YFSETQ. V was pared by 0 bases and J by 5 bases, with 8 bases between. The CDR3 has 14 residues. The DNA for the CDR3 is TGCGCCAGCAGCTTGGGGGAGCCGACCGGGGAGCTGTTTTTT. Translation: CASSLGEPTGELFF.